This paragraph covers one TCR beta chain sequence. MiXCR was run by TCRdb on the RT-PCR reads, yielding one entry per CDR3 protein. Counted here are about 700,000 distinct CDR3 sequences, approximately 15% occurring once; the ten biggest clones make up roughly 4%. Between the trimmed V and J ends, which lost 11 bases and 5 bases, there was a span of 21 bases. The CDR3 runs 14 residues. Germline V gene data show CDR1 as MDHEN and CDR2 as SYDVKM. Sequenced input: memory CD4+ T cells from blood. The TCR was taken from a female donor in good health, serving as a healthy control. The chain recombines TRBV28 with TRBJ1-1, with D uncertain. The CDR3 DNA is TGTGCCGCTAACTCCAGGAAGAGGTGGACTGAAGCTTTCTTT. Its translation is CAANSRKRWTEAFF.